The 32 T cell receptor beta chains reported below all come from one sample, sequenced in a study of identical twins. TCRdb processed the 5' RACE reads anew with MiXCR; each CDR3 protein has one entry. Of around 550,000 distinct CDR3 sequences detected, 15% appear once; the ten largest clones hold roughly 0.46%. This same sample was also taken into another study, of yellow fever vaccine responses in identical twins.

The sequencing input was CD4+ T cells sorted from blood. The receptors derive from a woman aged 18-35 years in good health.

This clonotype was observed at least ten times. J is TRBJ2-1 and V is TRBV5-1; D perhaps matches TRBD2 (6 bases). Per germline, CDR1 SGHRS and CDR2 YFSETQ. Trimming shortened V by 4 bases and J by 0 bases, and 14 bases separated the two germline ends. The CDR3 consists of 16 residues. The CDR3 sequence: CASSPTLASSYNEQFF. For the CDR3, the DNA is TGCGCCAGCAGCCCGACACTAGCTAGCTCCTACAATGAGCAGTTCTTC.

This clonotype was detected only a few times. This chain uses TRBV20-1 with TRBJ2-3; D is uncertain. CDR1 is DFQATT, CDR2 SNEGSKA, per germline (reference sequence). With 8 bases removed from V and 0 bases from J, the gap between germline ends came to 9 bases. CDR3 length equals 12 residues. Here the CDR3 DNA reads TGCAGTCCCAAGTCTAGCACAGATACGCAGTATTTT. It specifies CSPKSSTDTQYF.

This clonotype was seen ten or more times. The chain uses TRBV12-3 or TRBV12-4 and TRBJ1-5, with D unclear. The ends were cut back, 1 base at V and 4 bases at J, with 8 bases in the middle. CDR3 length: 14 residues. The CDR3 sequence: CASSLGLGNQPQHF. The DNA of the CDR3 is TGTGCCAGCAGTTTAGGACTGGGGAATCAGCCCCAGCATTTT.

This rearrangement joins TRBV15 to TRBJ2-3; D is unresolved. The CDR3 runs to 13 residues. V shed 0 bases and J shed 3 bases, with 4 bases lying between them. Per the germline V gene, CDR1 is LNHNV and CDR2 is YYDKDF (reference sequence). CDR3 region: CATSRDPTDTQYF. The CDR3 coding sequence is TGTGCCACCAGCAGAGATCCTACAGATACGCAGTATTTT.

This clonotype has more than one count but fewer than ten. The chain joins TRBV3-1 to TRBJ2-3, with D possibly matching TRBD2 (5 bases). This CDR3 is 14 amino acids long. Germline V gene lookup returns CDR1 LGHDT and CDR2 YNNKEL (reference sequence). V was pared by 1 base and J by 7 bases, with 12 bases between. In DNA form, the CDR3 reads TGTGCCAGCAGCCAAGGTGTGCTCGGGAATACGCAGTATTTT. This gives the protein CASSQGVLGNTQYF.

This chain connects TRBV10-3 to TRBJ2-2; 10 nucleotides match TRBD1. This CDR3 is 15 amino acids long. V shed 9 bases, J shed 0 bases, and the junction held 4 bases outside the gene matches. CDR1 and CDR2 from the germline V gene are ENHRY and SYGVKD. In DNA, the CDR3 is TGTGCCATGGGACAGGGGCCAACGAACACCGGGGAGCTGTTTTTT. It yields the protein CAMGQGPTNTGELFF.

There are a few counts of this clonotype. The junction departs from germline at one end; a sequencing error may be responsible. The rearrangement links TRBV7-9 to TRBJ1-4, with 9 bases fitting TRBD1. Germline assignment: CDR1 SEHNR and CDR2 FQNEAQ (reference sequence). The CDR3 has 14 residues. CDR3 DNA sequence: TGTGCCAGCAGGTTAGGGACAGGGAATGAAAAACTGTTTTTT. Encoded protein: CASRLGTGNEKLFF.

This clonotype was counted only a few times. For the CDR3, the DNA is TGTGCCATCAGTGAGTACATTAGCAATCAGCCCCAGCATTTT. Amino acids: CAISEYISNQPQHF. The chain couples TRBV10-3 to TRBJ1-5; D uncertain. V dropped 1 base and J dropped 0 bases, with 4 bases sitting between them. The length of the CDR3 is 14 residues. Germline CDR1 is ENHRY and CDR2 is SYGVKD.

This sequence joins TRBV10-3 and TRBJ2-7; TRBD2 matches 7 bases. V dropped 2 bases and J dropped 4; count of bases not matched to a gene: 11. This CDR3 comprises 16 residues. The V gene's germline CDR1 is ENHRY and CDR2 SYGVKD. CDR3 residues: CAISETPREQTYEQYF. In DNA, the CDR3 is TGTGCCATCAGTGAGACCCCGCGGGAGCAAACATACGAGCAGTACTTC.

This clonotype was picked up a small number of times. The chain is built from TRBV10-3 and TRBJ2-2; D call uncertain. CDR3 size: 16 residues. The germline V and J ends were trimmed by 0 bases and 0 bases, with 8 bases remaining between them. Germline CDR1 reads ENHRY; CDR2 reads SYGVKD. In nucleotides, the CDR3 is TGTGCCATCAGTGAGTCGCGGAATACGAACACCGGGGAGCTGTTTTTT. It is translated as CAISESRNTNTGELFF.

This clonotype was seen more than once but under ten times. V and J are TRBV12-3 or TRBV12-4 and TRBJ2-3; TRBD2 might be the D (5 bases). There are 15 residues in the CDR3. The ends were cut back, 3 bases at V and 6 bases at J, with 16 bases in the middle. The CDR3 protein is CASSFQAPGKDTQYF. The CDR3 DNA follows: TGTGCCAGCAGTTTCCAGGCCCCGGGAAAGGATACGCAGTATTTT.

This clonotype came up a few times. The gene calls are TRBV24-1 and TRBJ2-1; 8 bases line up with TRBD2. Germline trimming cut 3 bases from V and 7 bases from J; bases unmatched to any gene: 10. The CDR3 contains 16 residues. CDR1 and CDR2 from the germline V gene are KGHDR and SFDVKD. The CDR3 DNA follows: TGTGCCACCAGTGATAATGCGGGGGGCTCATGGAATGAGCAGTTCTTC. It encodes CATSDNAGGSWNEQFF.

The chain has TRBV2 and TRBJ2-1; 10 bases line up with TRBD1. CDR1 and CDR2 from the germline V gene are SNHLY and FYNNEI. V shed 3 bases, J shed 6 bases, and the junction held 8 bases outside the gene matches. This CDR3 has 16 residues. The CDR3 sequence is CASSELGTGVANEQFF. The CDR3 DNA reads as TGTGCCAGCAGTGAGCTTGGGACAGGGGTTGCCAATGAGCAGTTCTTC.

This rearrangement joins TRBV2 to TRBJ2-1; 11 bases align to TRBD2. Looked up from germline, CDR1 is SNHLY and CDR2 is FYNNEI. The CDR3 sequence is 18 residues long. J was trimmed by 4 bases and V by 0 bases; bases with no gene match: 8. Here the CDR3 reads CASSEAALAGGRYNEQFF. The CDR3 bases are TGTGCCAGCAGTGAAGCGGCGCTAGCGGGGGGCCGATACAATGAGCAGTTCTTC. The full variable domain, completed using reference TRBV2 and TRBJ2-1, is EPEVTQTPSHQVTQMGQEVILRCVPISNHLYFYWYRQILGQKVEFLVSFYNNEISEKSEIFDDQFSVERPDGSNFTLKIRSTKLEDSAMYFCASSEAALAGGRYNEQFFGPGTRLTVL.

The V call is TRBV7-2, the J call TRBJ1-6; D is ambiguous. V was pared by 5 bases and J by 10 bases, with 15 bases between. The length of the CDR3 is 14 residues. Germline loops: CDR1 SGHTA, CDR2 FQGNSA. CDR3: CASSTRPRRSPLHF. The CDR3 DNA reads TGTGCCAGCAGCACCAGGCCCCGTAGGTCACCCCTCCACTTT.

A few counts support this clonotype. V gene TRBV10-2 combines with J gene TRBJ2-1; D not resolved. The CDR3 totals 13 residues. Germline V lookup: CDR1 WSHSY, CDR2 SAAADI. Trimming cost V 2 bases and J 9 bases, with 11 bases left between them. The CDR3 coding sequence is TGCGCCAGCAGTGAGGGCGCTCGCGGTGAGCAGTTCTTC. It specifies CASSEGARGEQFF.

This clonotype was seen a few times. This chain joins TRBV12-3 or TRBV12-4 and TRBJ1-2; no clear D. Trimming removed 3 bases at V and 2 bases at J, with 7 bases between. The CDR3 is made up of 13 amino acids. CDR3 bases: TGTGCCAGCAGTTTTCGGGAAAACTATGGCTACACCTTC. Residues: CASSFRENYGYTF.

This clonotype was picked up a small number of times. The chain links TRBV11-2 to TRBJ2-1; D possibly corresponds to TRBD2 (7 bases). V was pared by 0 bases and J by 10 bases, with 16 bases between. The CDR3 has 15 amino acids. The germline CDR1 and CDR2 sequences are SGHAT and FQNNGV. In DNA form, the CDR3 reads TGTGCCAGCAGCTTAGATGGTGGGGGGGCCTGGGAGCAGTTCTTC. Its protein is CASSLDGGGAWEQFF.

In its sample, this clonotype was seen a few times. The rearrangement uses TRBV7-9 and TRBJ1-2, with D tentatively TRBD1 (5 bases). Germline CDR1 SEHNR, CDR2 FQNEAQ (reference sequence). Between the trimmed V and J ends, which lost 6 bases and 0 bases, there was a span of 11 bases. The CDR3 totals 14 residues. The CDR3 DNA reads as TGTGCCAGCAGTTGGGGCGCCTCTAACTATGGCTACACCTTC. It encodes CASSWGASNYGYTF.

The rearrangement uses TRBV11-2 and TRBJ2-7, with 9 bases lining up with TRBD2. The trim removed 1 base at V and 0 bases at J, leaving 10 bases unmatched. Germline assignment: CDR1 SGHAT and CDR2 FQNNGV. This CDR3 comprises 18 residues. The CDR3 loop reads CASSLGGLAGKSSYEQYV. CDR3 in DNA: TGTGCCAGCAGCTTAGGGGGTCTAGCGGGGAAAAGCTCCTACGAGCAGTACGTC.

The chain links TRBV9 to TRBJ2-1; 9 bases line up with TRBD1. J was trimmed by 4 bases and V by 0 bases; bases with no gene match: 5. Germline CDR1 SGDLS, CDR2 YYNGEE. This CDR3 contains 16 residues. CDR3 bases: TGTGCCAGCAGCGTAGTCCGGACAGGGGTTTACAATGAGCAGTTCTTC. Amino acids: CASSVVRTGVYNEQFF.

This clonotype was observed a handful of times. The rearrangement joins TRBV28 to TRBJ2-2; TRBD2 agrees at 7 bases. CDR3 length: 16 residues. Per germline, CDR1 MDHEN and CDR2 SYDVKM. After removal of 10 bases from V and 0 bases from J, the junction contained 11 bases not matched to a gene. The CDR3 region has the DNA TGTGCCATCCCCCGTCGGGGAGGGGCGAACACCGGGGAGCTGTTTTTT. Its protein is CAIPRRGGANTGELFF.

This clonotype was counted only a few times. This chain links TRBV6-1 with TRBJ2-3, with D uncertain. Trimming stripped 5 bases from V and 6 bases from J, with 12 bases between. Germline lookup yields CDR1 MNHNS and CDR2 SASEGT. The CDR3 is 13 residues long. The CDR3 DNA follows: TGTGCCAGCAGTATGGCCATCTGGGATACGCAGTATTTT. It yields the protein CASSMAIWDTQYF.

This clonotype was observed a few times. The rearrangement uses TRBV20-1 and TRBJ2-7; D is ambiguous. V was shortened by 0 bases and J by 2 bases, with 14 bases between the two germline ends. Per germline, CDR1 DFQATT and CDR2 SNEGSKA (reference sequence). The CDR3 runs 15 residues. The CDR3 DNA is TGCAGTGCTAGAGATACAGCGAAGGGCCCCTACGAGCAGTACGTC. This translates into CSARDTAKGPYEQYV.

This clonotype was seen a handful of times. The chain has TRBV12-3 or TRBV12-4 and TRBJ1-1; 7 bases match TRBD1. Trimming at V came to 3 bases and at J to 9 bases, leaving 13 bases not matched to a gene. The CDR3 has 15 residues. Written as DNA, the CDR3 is TGTGCCAGCAGTTTTCCCGCTACAGGGGCCCAGAAAGCTTTCTTT. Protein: CASSFPATGAQKAFF.

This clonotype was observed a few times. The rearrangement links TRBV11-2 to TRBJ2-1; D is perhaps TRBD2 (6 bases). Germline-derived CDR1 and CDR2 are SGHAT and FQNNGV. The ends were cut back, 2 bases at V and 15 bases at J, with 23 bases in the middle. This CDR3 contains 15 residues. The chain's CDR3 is CASSLNGGAPLPTFF. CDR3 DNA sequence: TGTGCCAGCAGCTTAAATGGAGGGGCCCCTCTTCCCACGTTCTTC.

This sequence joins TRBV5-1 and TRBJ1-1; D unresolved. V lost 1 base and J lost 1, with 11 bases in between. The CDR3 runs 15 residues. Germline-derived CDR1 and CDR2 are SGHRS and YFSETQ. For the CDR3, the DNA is TGCGCCAGCAGCTTGAGCGCGCACACGAACACTGAAGCTTTCTTT. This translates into CASSLSAHTNTEAFF.

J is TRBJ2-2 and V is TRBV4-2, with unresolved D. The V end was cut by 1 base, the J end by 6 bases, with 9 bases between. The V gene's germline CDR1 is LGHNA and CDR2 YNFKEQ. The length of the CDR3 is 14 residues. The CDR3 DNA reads TGTGCCAGCAGCCAAGTGAAAAGACCCGGGGAGCTGTTTTTT. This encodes CASSQVKRPGELFF.

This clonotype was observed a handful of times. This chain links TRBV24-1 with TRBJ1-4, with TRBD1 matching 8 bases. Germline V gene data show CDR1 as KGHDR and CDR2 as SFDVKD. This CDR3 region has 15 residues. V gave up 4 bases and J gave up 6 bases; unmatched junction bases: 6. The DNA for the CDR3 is TGTGCCACCAGTGACCCGACAGGGGCTGATGAAAAACTGTTTTTT. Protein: CATSDPTGADEKLFF.

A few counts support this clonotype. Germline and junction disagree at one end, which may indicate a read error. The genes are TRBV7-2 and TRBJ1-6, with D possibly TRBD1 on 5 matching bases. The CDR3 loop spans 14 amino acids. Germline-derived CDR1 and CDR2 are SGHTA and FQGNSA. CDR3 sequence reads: CATSQRGGNSPLHF. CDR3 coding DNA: TGTGCCACCAGCCAAAGGGGAGGTAATTCACCCCTCCACTTT.

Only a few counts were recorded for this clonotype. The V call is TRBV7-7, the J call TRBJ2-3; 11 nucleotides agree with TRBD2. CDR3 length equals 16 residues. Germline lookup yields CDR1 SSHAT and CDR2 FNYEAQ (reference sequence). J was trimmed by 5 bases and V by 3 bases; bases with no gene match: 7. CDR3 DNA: TGTGCCAGCAGCTTTCTACTAGCGGGGGTGGAAGATACGCAGTATTTT. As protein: CASSFLLAGVEDTQYF.

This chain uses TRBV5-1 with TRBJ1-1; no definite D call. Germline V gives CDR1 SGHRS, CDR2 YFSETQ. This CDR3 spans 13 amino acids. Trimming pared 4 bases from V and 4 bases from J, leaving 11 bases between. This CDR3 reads CASSPSEVTEAFF. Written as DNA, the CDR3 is TGCGCCAGCAGCCCCAGCGAGGTCACTGAAGCTTTCTTT. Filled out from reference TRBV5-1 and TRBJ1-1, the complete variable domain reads KAGVTQTPRYLIKTRGQQVTLSCSPISGHRSVSWYQQTPGQGLQFLFEYFSETQRNKGNFPGRFSGRQFSNSRSEMNVSTLELGDSALYLCASSPSEVTEAFFGQGTRLTVV.